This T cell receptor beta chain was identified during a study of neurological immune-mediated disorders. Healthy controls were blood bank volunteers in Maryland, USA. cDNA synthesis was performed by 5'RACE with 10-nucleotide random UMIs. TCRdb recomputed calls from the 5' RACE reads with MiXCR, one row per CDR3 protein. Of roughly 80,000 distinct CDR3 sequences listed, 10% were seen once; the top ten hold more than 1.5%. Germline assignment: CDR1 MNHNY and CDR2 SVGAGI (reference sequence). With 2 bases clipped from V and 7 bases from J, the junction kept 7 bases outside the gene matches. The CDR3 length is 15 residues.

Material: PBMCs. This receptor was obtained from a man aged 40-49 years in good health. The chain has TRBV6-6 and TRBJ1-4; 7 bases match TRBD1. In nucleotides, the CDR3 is TGTGCCAGCAGTTACCCGACAGGGAAGAGTGAAAAACTGTTTTTT. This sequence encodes CASSYPTGKSEKLFF.